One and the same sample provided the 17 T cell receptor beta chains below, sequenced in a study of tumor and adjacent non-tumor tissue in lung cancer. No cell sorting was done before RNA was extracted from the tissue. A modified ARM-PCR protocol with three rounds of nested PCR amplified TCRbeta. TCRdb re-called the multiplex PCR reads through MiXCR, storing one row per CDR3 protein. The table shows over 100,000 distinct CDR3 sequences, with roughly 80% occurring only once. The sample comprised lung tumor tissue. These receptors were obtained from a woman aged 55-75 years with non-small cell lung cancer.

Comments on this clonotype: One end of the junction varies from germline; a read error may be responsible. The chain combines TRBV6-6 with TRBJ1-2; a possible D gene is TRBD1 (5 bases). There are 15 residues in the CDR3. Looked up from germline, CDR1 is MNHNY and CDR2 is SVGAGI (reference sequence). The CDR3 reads CANSSPPGLIYGYTF. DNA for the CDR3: TGTGCCAACAGTTCGCCACCGGGACTTATCTATGGTTACACCTTC.

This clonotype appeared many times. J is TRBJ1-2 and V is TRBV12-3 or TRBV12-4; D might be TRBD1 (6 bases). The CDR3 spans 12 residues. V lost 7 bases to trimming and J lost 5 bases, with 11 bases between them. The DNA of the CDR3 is TGTGCCAGCACCACAGGGCGGTATGGCTACACCTTC. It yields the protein CASTTGRYGYTF.

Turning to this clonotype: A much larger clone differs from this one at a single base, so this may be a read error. CDR3 region: CASRLALDKDTQYF. Written as DNA, the CDR3 is TGTGCCAGCAGGCTAGCGTTGGACAAAGATACGCAGTATTTT. The chain carries TRBV6-5 and TRBJ2-3; possibly TRBD2 for D (6 bases). Germline assignment: CDR1 MNHEY and CDR2 SVGAGI. V gave up 6 bases and J gave up 5 bases, with 15 bases separating them. The CDR3 sequence is 14 residues long.

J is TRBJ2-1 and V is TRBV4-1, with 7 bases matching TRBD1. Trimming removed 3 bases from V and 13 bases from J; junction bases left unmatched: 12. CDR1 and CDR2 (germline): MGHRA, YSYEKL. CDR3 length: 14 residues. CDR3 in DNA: TGCGCCAGCAGCCATGATGCAGTAGGGGGCAAACAGTTCTTC. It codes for CASSHDAVGGKQFF.

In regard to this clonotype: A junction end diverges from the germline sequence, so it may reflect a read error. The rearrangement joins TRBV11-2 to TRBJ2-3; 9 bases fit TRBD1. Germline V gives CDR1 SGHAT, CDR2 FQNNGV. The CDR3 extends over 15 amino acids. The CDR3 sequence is CASSLGTGRTYTQYF. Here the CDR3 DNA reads TGTGCCAGCAGCCTAGGGACAGGGAGAACGTATACTCAGTATTTT. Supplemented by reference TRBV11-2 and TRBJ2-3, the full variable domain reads EAGVAQSPRYKIIEKRQSVAFWCNPISGHATLYWYQQILGQGPKLLIQFQNNGVVDDSQLPKDRFSAERLKGVDSTLKIQPAKLEDSAVYLCASSLGTGRTYTQYFGPGTRLTVL.

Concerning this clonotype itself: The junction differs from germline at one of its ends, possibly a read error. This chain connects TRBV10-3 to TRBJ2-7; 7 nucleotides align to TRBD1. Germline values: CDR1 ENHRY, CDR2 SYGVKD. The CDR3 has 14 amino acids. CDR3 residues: CAISQQGSSNEQYF. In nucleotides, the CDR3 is TGTGCCATCAGCCAACAGGGGAGCTCCAACGAGCAGTACTTC.

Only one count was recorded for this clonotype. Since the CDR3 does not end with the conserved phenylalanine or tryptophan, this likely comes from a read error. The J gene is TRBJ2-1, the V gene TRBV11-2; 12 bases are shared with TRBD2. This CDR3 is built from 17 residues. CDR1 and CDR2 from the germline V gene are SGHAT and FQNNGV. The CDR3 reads CARSLESTSGSHNEQFI. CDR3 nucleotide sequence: TGTGCCAGGAGCTTAGAGTCGACTAGCGGGAGCCACAATGAACAGTTCATC.

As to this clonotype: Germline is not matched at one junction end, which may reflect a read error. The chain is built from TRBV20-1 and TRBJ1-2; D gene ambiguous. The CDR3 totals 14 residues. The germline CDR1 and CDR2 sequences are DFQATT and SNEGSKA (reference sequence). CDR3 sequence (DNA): TGCAGTGCTAGTGGCAACAGCAAGTTCTATGGTTACACCTTC. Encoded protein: CSASGNSKFYGYTF.

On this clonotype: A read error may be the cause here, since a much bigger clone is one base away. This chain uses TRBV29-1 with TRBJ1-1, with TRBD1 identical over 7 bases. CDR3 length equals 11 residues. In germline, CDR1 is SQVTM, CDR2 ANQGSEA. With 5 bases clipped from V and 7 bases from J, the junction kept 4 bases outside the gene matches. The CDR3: CSVKGGGEAFF. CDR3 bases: TGCAGCGTTAAAGGGGGCGGTGAAGCTTTCTTT. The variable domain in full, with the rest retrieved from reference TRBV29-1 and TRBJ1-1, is SAVISQKPSRDICQRGTSLTIQCQVDSQVTMMFWYRQQPGQSLTLIATANQGSEATYESGFVIDKFPISRPNLTFSTLTVSNMSPEDSSIYLCSVKGGGEAFFGQGTRLTVV.

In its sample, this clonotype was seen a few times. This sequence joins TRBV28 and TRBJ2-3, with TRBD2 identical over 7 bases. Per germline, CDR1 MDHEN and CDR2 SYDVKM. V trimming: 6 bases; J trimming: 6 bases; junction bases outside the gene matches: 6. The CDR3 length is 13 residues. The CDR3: CASRPRRGDTQYF. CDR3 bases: TGTGCCAGCAGACCTAGGCGGGGGGATACGCAGTATTTT.

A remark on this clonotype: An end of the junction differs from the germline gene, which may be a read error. CDR3 loop: CASSFGIAGVTYTQYF. For the CDR3, the DNA is TGCGCCAGTAGCTTTGGGATAGCGGGAGTCACATATACGCAGTATTTT. The J gene is TRBJ2-3, the V gene TRBV5-1, with TRBD2 matching over 9 bases. CDR1 and CDR2 (germline): SGHRS, YFSETQ. This CDR3 is built from 16 residues.

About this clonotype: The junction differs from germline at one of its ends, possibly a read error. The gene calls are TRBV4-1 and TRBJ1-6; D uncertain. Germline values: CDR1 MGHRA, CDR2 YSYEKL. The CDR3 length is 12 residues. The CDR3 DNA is TGCGCCAACAGTCAAAGCGTTTCACCCCTCCACTTC. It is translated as CANSQSVSPLHF.

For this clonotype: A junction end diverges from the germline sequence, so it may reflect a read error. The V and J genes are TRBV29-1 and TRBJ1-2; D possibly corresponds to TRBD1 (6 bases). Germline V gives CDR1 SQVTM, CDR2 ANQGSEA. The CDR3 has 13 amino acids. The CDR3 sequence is CSVEEGDVRGFTF. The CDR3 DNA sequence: TGCAGTGTTGAAGAGGGGGACGTGCGGGGCTTCACCTTC. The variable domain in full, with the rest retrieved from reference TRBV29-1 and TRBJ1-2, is SAVISQKPSRDICQRGTSLTIQCQVDSQVTMMFWYRQQPGQSLTLIATANQGSEATYESGFVIDKFPISRPNLTFSTLTVSNMSPEDSSIYLCSVEEGDVRGFTFGSGTRLTVV.

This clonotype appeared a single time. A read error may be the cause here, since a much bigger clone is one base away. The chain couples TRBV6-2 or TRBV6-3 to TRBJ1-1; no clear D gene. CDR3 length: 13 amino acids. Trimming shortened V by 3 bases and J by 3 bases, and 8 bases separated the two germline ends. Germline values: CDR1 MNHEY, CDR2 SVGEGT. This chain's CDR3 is CASSYILDTEAFF. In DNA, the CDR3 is TGTGCCAGCAGTTATATATTAGACACTGAAGCTTTCTTT.

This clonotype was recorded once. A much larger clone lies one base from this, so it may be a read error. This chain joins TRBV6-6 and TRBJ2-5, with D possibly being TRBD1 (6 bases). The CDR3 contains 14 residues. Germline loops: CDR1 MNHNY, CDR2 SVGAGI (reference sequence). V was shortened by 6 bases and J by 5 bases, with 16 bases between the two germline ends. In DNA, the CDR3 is TGTGCCAGCAGCGGACAGAGGGCTAGGGAGACCCAGTACTTC. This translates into CASSGQRARETQYF.

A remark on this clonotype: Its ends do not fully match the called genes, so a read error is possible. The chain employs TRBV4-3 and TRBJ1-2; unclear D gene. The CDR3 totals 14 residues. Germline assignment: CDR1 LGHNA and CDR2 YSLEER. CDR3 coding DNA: TGCACCAGCAGGCAGGATCTGGGAGTTGATGGCTACACCTTC. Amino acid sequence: CTSRQDLGVDGYTF.

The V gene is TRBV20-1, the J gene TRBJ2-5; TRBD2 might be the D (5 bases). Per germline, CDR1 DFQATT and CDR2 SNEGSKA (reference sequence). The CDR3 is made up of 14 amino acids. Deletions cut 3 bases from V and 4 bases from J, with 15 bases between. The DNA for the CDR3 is TGCAGTGCTAGCGGGCCGGGGAACATAGAGACCCAGTACTTC. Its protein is CSASGPGNIETQYF.